This entry lists 27 T cell receptor beta chains sequenced from one sample in a study of blood T cell repertoires in COVID-19. The table came from immunoSEQ multiplex PCR; TCRdb's copy has only in-frame clones and leaves some out. Of 200,000 to 250,000 clones in the sample, approximately 79% are singletons; the top ten hold roughly 4%. Sequencing was carried out using peripheral blood. These TCRs come from a middle-aged woman with active or convalescent COVID-19.

The chain uses TRBV7-9 and TRBJ1-2; no reliable D call. V was trimmed by 1 base and J by 3 bases, leaving 15 bases between them. In germline, CDR1 is SEHNR, CDR2 FQNEAQ (reference sequence). The CDR3 contains 16 residues. CDR3 coding DNA: TGTGCCAGCAGCTTAGTCCTTAGCCGGTTCCACTATGGCTACACCTTC. Amino acid sequence: CASSLVLSRFHYGYTF.

The genes are TRBV4-1 and TRBJ2-3; weak D call: TRBD1 (6 bases). The germline V gene encodes CDR1 MGHRA and CDR2 YSYEKL. The CDR3 consists of 14 residues. V gave up 4 bases and J gave up 3 bases, with 11 bases separating them. This CDR3 reads CASSPNTGTDTQYF. The CDR3 DNA reads TGCGCCAGCAGCCCGAATACAGGGACAGATACGCAGTATTTT.

The chain employs TRBV28 and TRBJ1-2; no reliable D call. The CDR3 is 15 amino acids. Between the trimmed V and J ends, which lost 6 bases and 0 bases, there was a span of 14 bases. The germline V gene has CDR1 MDHEN and CDR2 SYDVKM. This CDR3 reads CASSPGSHPNYGYTF. For the CDR3, the DNA is TGTGCCAGCAGCCCCGGGTCCCATCCTAACTATGGCTACACCTTC.

The rearrangement links TRBV9 to TRBJ2-5; TRBD1 matches at 7 bases. The CDR3 runs to 14 residues. The J segment lost 0 bases and the V segment lost 4 bases, leaving 3 bases of the junction unmatched. Germline V CDR1 and CDR2: SGDLS, YYNGEE. CDR3 loop: CASSRGQDQETQYF. Here the CDR3 DNA reads TGTGCCAGCAGCCGCGGACAGGACCAAGAGACCCAGTACTTC.

The gene calls are TRBV6-5 and TRBJ1-2; D gene ambiguous. This CDR3 has 13 residues. Per the germline V gene, CDR1 is MNHEY and CDR2 is SVGAGI. V lost 5 bases and J 8 bases, leaving 15 bases between the germline ends. This CDR3 reads CASSTRSREGYTF. The CDR3 DNA sequence: TGTGCCAGCAGTACCCGTAGCCGAGAGGGCTACACCTTC.

This clone was detected only once. The V call is TRBV19, the J call TRBJ2-7; no clear D. V dropped 6 bases and J dropped 0 bases, with 12 bases sitting between them. The CDR3 consists of 14 residues. The germline CDR1 and CDR2 sequences are LNHDA and SQIVND (reference sequence). The CDR3 DNA sequence: TGTGCCAGTAGCGTGCAGGTAGACTCCTACGAGCAGTACGTC. The encoded protein is CASSVQVDSYEQYV.

This chain links TRBV14 with TRBJ2-1; maybe TRBD2 (5 bases). The CDR3 is 18 amino acids. V lost 2 bases to trimming and J lost 5 bases, with 22 bases between them. Germline assignment: CDR1 SGHDN and CDR2 FVKESK. The CDR3 nucleotides are TGTGCCAGCAGCCAACTCCCCGGGGAACAGCGGTACAACAATGAGCAGTTCTTC. It encodes CASSQLPGEQRYNNEQFF.

This clone was seen only a few times. The chain employs TRBV27 and TRBJ2-5; 7 nucleotides align to TRBD1. Germline V gives CDR1 MNHEY, CDR2 SMNVEV (reference sequence). The CDR3 has 15 amino acids. V gave up 5 bases and J gave up 2 bases; unmatched junction bases: 8. The CDR3 is CASSTLQGVQETQYF. The CDR3 region has the DNA TGTGCCAGCAGTACCCTGCAGGGGGTGCAAGAGACCCAGTACTTC.

V usage is TRBV5-1 and J usage is TRBJ2-7; TRBD2 is a possible D gene (6 bases). V lost 0 bases and J lost 1, with 14 bases in between. CDR1 SGHRS and CDR2 YFSETQ come from the germline V gene. CDR3 length: 16 amino acids. CDR3 sequence (DNA): TGCGCCAGCAGCTTGGGAGGAGGGGAGGTATCCTACGAGCAGTACTTC. Translated, it gives CASSLGGGEVSYEQYF.

This chain uses TRBV5-1 with TRBJ2-5; D is possibly TRBD1 (5 bases). Trimming removed 0 bases at V and 5 bases at J, with 11 bases between. This CDR3 region has 14 residues. Germline V gene data show CDR1 as SGHRS and CDR2 as YFSETQ. The CDR3 loop is CASSLARQGETQYF. The CDR3 DNA reads as TGCGCCAGCAGCTTGGCTAGGCAGGGTGAGACCCAGTACTTC.

The V gene is TRBV11-2, the J gene TRBJ1-6; D is uncertain. CDR1 and CDR2 from the germline V gene are SGHAT and FQNNGV. The CDR3 contains 13 residues. The V end was cut by 3 bases, the J end by 7 bases, with 7 bases between. CDR3: CASSFQVNSPLHF. The CDR3 DNA follows: TGTGCCAGCAGCTTTCAGGTCAATTCACCCCTCCACTTT.

V is TRBV12-3 or TRBV12-4 and J is TRBJ2-1; D is possibly TRBD2 (7 bases). CDR3 length: 13 residues. V gave up 3 bases and J gave up 6 bases, with 9 bases separating them. The CDR3 DNA reads as TGTGCCAGCAGTTTGGGAGGGGGCAATGAGCAGTTCTTC. This translates into CASSLGGGNEQFF.

The J gene is TRBJ2-3, the V gene TRBV30, with 8 bases identical to TRBD2. The V gene's germline CDR1 is GTSNPN and CDR2 SVGIG (reference sequence). CDR3 size: 15 residues. J was trimmed by 2 bases and V by 2 bases; bases with no gene match: 6. CDR3 coding DNA: TGTGCCTGGAGTTACCCGGGGGGGATCACAGATACGCAGTATTTT. The encoded protein is CAWSYPGGITDTQYF.

The V and J genes are TRBV29-1 and TRBJ1-2; no reliable D call. Germline-derived CDR1 and CDR2 are SQVTM and ANQGSEA. V gave up 4 bases and J gave up 0 bases, with 9 bases separating them. The length of the CDR3 is 13 residues. This chain's CDR3 is CSVVSSANYGYTF. The CDR3 DNA follows: TGCAGCGTTGTCTCCAGCGCTAACTATGGCTACACCTTC.

This clone was recorded at least ten times. V is TRBV7-6 and J is TRBJ1-2, with D maybe TRBD1 (5 bases). CDR1 and CDR2 (germline): SGHVS, FNYEAQ. Trimming took off 1 base at V and 8 bases at J, with 8 bases between the two ends. The CDR3 contains 12 residues. The CDR3, as DNA: TGTGCCAGCAGCTTAGACAGGAAAGGCTACACCTTC. Its protein product is CASSLDRKGYTF.

The rearrangement joins TRBV12-3 or TRBV12-4 to TRBJ1-2; possibly TRBD1 for D (5 bases). The CDR3 has 12 residues. Trimming took 3 bases from V and 7 from J, leaving 9 bases between them. The CDR3 spells CASSLGGAGYTF. CDR3 coding DNA: TGTGCCAGCAGTTTGGGGGGTGCTGGCTACACCTTC.

The chain links TRBV12-3 or TRBV12-4 to TRBJ1-2; D possibly corresponds to TRBD1 (6 bases). Trimming shortened V by 6 bases and J by 9 bases, and 11 bases separated the two germline ends. The CDR3 is made up of 11 amino acids. The CDR3 sequence is CASSPGTRYTF. The DNA for the CDR3 is TGTGCCAGCAGCCCCGGGACACGCTACACCTTC.

The chain uses TRBV28 and TRBJ1-2; a weak D match, TRBD1 (6 bases). The germline V gene encodes CDR1 MDHEN and CDR2 SYDVKM. Between the trimmed V and J ends, which lost 5 bases and 4 bases, there was a span of 11 bases. The CDR3 has 13 amino acids. The CDR3 region has the DNA TGTGCCAGCAGTCGGGACACCCTCTATGGCTACACCTTC. Its translation is CASSRDTLYGYTF.

The CDR3 nucleotides read TGCGCCAGCAGCCAAGATGGCGGGGGGGGAACTAGTAGGTCTGGGGCCAACGTCCTGACTTTC. As protein: CASSQDGGGGTSRSGANVLTF. The gene calls are TRBV4-1 and TRBJ2-6; 9 bases line up with TRBD2. The germline CDR1 and CDR2 sequences are MGHRA and YSYEKL. V shed 0 bases and J 1 base; nucleotides not matched to a gene: 13. The CDR3 is 21 residues long.

This clone was found a few times. CDR3 sequence (DNA): TGTGCCAGCAGCCAAGGCCCCGGGACAGGGGGCCTTCGGTATGGCTACACCTTC. Encoded protein: CASSQGPGTGGLRYGYTF. The chain links TRBV3-1 (or the pseudogene TRBV3-2) to TRBJ1-2, with 12 bases fitting TRBD1. The V gene's germline CDR1 is LGHDT and CDR2 YNNKEL (reference sequence). The length of the CDR3 is 18 residues. J was trimmed by 5 bases and V by 1 base; bases with no gene match: 11.

V is TRBV10-3 and J is TRBJ2-3; 11 nucleotides agree with TRBD2. J was trimmed by 2 bases and V by 10 bases; bases with no gene match: 17. Germline values: CDR1 ENHRY, CDR2 SYGVKD. The CDR3 contains 18 residues. The CDR3 nucleotides read TGTGCCAGCGGACGTAGCGGGGGGGGTCCACGTATCACAGATACGCAGTATTTT. Its protein is CASGRSGGGPRITDTQYF.

This chain uses TRBV5-5 with TRBJ2-1; D not certain. The germline V and J ends were trimmed by 1 base and 6 bases, with 20 bases remaining between them. The CDR3 spans 17 residues. Per the germline V gene, CDR1 is SGHKS and CDR2 is YYEKEE (reference sequence). The DNA for the CDR3 is TGTGCCAGCAGCTTGTCACGGCGCGCGGCTGCCATCAATGAGCAGTTCTTC. The encoded protein is CASSLSRRAAAINEQFF.

This chain connects TRBV9 to TRBJ1-2; 8 bases align to TRBD1. Trimming removed 0 bases from V and 8 bases from J; junction bases left unmatched: 15. The CDR3 loop spans 17 amino acids. Per the germline V gene, CDR1 is SGDLS and CDR2 is YYNGEE. The CDR3 region has the DNA TGTGCCAGCAGCGTAGGGCAACGGACAGGGCGGGCGAGAGGCTACACCTTC. It encodes CASSVGQRTGRARGYTF.

The rearrangement links TRBV3-1 (or the pseudogene TRBV3-2) to TRBJ2-7; tentatively, D is TRBD2 (6 bases). Trimming cost V 0 bases and J 3 bases, with 15 bases left between them. The length of the CDR3 is 16 residues. CDR1 and CDR2 from the germline V gene are LGHDT and YNNKEL (reference sequence). Here the CDR3 reads CASSQENRDFRYEQYF. CDR3 DNA sequence: TGTGCCAGCAGCCAAGAAAACCGGGACTTTCGCTACGAGCAGTACTTC.

The chain is built from TRBV28 and TRBJ1-2, with 11 bases matching TRBD1. Germline loops: CDR1 MDHEN, CDR2 SYDVKM. V gave up 7 bases and J gave up 0 bases; unmatched junction bases: 7. The CDR3 runs to 16 residues. CDR3 region: CASKGTGGTANYGYTF. For the CDR3, the DNA is TGTGCCAGCAAAGGGACAGGGGGTACAGCTAACTATGGCTACACCTTC.

This clone has a handful of counts. The chain recombines TRBV11-2 with TRBJ1-2; tentatively, D is TRBD1 (6 bases). CDR1 is SGHAT, CDR2 FQNNGV, per germline. The CDR3 is made up of 15 amino acids. Between the trimmed V and J ends, which lost 3 bases and 5 bases, there was a span of 16 bases. For the CDR3, the DNA is TGTGCCAGCAGCTTTCCCGCCAGGGGTGGTTATGGCTACACCTTC. Protein: CASSFPARGGYGYTF.

The genes are TRBV6-1 and TRBJ2-3; 12 nucleotides match TRBD2. CDR1 and CDR2 (germline): MNHNS, SASEGT. The CDR3 spans 16 residues. Trimming cost V 4 bases and J 3 bases; bases outside gene matches: 5. CDR3 bases: TGTGCCAGCAGTGCTCGGACTAGCGGGGCGACAGATACGCAGTATTTT. Translated, it gives CASSARTSGATDTQYF.